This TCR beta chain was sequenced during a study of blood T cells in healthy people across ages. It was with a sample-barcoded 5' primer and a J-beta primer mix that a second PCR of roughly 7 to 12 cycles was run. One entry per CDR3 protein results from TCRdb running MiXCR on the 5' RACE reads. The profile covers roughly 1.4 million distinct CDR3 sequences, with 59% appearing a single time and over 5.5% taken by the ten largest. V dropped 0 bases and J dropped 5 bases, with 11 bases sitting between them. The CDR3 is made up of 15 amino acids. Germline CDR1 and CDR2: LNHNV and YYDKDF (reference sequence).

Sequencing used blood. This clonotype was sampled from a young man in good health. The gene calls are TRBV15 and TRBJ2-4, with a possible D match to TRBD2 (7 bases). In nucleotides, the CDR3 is TGTGCCACCAGCAGAGACCGGGGGGCCGAAAACATTCAGTACTTC. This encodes CATSRDRGAENIQYF. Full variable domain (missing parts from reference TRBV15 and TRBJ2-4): DAMVIQNPRYQVTQFGKPVTLSCSQTLNHNVMYWYQQKSSQAPKLLFHYYDKDFNNEADTPDNFQSRRPNTSFCFLDIRSPGLGDTAMYLCATSRDRGAENIQYFGAGTRLSVL.